One sample yielded the 12 T cell receptor beta chains listed below, sequenced in a study of shared clonotypes between healthy human individuals. The method was immunoSEQ multiplex PCR; TCRdb's version includes in-frame clones alone and lacks a portion of them. This table has millions of clones, just under 95% appearing once. CD45RO-negative cells were positively selected for CCR7, leaving out terminally differentiated effector memory CD45RA+ cells. Sequenced input: naive CD8+ T cells sorted from blood. These receptors came from a man aged 18-30 years in good health.

The chain joins TRBV19 to TRBJ1-2; no firm D call. CDR1 is LNHDA, CDR2 SQIVND, per germline (reference sequence). The CDR3 runs to 13 residues. V was cut by 7 bases and J by 5 bases, with 14 bases left in between. The CDR3 loop is CASTFGPGYGYTF. DNA for the CDR3: TGTGCCAGTACCTTTGGCCCGGGATATGGCTACACCTTC.

The gene calls are TRBV11-1 and TRBJ2-5; D may be TRBD1 (5 bases). Trimming took 5 bases from V and 2 from J, leaving 15 bases between them. This CDR3 has 15 residues. Germline V gene sequence: CDR1 SGHAT, CDR2 FQDESV (reference sequence). The CDR3 region is CASSPNPTVQETQYF. The DNA for the CDR3 is TGTGCCAGCAGCCCTAACCCGACAGTGCAAGAGACCCAGTACTTC.

This clone is a singleton in its sample. The chain combines TRBV27 with TRBJ2-1; the match to TRBD2 covers 9 bases. V lost 5 bases, J lost 9 bases, and 5 bases stayed unmatched. Germline V gene data show CDR1 as MNHEY and CDR2 as SMNVEV (reference sequence). This CDR3 is built from 13 residues. CDR3 in DNA: TGTGCCAGCAGTCCCACACTAGCGGGTGAGCAGTTCTTC. It codes for CASSPTLAGEQFF.

The chain carries TRBV30 and TRBJ1-2; D is undetermined. CDR3 length equals 12 residues. The ends were cut back, 0 bases at V and 4 bases at J, with 6 bases in the middle. CDR1 is GTSNPN and CDR2 is SVGIG in the germline V gene (reference sequence). The CDR3 DNA sequence: TGTGCCTGGAGTGTACCCATCTATGGCTACACCTTC. This codes for CAWSVPIYGYTF.

This chain joins TRBV4-1 and TRBJ2-7; 11 bases are a match to TRBD2. The CDR3 consists of 17 residues. Per the germline V gene, CDR1 is MGHRA and CDR2 is YSYEKL. V trimming: 4 bases; J trimming: 5 bases; junction bases outside the gene matches: 13. In nucleotides, the CDR3 is TGCGCCAGCAGCCGAGGTGCGACTAGCGGGATAGAGGACGAGCAGTACTTC. Translated: CASSRGATSGIEDEQYF.

This clone was seen just once. CDR3 bases: TGCAGCGGAACCGGGACAACCTCCTACAATGAGCAGTTCTTC. Its translation: CSGTGTTSYNEQFF. The chain employs TRBV29-1 and TRBJ2-1; weak D call: TRBD1 (6 bases). Trimming left V 7 bases short and J 0 bases short, with 13 bases between. The CDR3 totals 14 residues. CDR1 and CDR2 (germline): SQVTM, ANQGSEA.

The chain has TRBV15 and TRBJ1-5; 7 nucleotides agree with TRBD1. Trimming cost V 5 bases and J 4 bases; bases outside gene matches: 8. CDR1 is LNHNV, CDR2 YYDKDF, per germline (reference sequence). CDR3 length: 15 residues. In nucleotides, the CDR3 is TGTGCCACCAGCGCAGAAGGGACAGCTAATCAGCCCCAGCATTTT. As protein: CATSAEGTANQPQHF.

The J gene is TRBJ2-5, the V gene TRBV5-1; 8 bases line up with TRBD2. V lost 1 base to trimming and J lost 5 bases; unmatched junction nucleotides: 7. CDR1 is SGHRS and CDR2 is YFSETQ in the germline V gene. The CDR3 length is 15 residues. CDR3: CASSLLPGGRETQYF. The DNA of the CDR3 is TGCGCCAGCAGCTTGCTCCCGGGGGGGCGTGAGACCCAGTACTTC. Together with reference TRBV5-1 and TRBJ2-5, the CDR3 gives the full variable domain: KAGVTQTPRYLIKTRGQQVTLSCSPISGHRSVSWYQQTPGQGLQFLFEYFSETQRNKGNFPGRFSGRQFSNSRSEMNVSTLELGDSALYLCASSLLPGGRETQYFGPGTRLLVL.

The chain has TRBV6-6 and TRBJ1-1; 7 nucleotides match TRBD1. The V gene's germline CDR1 is MNHNY and CDR2 SVGAGI (reference sequence). The length of the CDR3 is 13 residues. J lost 7 bases, V lost 6 bases, and 8 bases had no gene match. The CDR3 bases are TGTGCCAGCAGCCCGACAGGGCGTGGTGAAGCTTTCTTT. Residues: CASSPTGRGEAFF.

This chain links TRBV19 with TRBJ2-1; 11 positions agree with TRBD1. Trimming at V came to 5 bases and at J to 2 bases, leaving 8 bases not matched to a gene. This CDR3 comprises 17 residues. The germline CDR1 and CDR2 sequences are LNHDA and SQIVND (reference sequence). CDR3 region: CASSFLPGQGAYNEQFF. CDR3 nucleotide sequence: TGTGCCAGTAGTTTCCTACCGGGACAGGGGGCCTACAATGAGCAGTTCTTC.

The chain uses TRBV28 and TRBJ2-3; D is ambiguous. The CDR3 runs to 12 residues. V lost 5 bases and J 4 bases, leaving 7 bases between the germline ends. CDR1 MDHEN and CDR2 SYDVKM come from the germline V gene. CDR3 DNA: TGTGCCAGCAGTCCCATGTCAGATACGCAGTATTTT. Protein sequence: CASSPMSDTQYF.

The chain employs TRBV28 and TRBJ2-7, with no clear D. CDR1 and CDR2 from the germline V gene are MDHEN and SYDVKM. This CDR3 contains 13 residues. Trimming removed 3 bases at V and 3 bases at J, with 9 bases between. The DNA of the CDR3 is TGTGCCAGCAGTTTCTTGAACTACTACGAGCAGTACTTC. It codes for CASSFLNYYEQYF.